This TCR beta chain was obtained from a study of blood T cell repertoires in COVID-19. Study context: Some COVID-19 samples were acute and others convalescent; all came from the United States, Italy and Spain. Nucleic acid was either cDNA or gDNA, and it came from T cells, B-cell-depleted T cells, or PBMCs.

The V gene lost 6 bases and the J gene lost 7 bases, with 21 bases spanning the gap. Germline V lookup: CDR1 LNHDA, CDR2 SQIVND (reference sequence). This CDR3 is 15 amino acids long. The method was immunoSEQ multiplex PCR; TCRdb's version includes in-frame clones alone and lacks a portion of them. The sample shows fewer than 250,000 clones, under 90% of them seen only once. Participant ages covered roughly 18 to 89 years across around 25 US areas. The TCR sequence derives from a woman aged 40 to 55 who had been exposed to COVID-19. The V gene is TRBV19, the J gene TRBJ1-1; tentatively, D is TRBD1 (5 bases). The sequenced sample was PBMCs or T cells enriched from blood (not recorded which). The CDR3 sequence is CASRRRWAGDDEAFF. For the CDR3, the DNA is TGTGCCAGTAGGCGGCGGTGGGCGGGGGACGATGAAGCTTTCTTT.